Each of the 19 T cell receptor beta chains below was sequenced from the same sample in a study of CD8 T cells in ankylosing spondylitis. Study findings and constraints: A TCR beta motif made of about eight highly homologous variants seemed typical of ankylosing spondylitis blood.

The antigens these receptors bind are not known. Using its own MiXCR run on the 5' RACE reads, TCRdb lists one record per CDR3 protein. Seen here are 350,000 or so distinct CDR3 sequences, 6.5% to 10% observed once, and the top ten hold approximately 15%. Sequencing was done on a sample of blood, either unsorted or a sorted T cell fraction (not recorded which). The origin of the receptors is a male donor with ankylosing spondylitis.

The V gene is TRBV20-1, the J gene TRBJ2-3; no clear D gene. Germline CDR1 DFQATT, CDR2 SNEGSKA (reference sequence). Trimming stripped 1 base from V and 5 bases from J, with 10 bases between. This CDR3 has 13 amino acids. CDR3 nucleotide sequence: TGCAGTGCTAGAGGACCTTTGGGAGATACGCAGTATTTT. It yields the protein CSARGPLGDTQYF.

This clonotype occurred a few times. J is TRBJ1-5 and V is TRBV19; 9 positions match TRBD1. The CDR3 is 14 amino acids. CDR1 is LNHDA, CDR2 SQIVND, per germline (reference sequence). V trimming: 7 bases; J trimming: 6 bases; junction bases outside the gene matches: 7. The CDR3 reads CASTKQGAGQPQHF. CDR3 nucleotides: TGTGCCAGTACCAAACAGGGGGCAGGTCAGCCCCAGCATTTT.

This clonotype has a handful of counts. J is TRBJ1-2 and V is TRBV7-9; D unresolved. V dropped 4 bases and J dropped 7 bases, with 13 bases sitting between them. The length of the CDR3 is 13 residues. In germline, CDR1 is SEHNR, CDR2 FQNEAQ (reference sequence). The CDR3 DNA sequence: TGTGCCAGCAGCTATAGTGGTGCAGGTGGCTACACCTTC. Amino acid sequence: CASSYSGAGGYTF.

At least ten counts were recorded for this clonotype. Written as DNA, the CDR3 is TGTGCCAGCAGTTTCTGGGGATCAGGATCTGAAGCTTTCTTT. Amino acids: CASSFWGSGSEAFF. The chain recombines TRBV12-3 or TRBV12-4 with TRBJ1-1; no firm D call. The CDR3 runs to 14 residues. Trimming took off 3 bases at V and 6 bases at J, with 14 bases between the two ends.

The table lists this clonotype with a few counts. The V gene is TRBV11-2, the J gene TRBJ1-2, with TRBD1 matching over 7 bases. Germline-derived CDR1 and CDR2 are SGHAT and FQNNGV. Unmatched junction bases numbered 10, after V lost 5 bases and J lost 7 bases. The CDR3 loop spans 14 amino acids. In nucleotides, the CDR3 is TGTGCCAGCAGCCTCACAGGGGCGCCGGGTGGCTACACCTTC. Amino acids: CASSLTGAPGGYTF.

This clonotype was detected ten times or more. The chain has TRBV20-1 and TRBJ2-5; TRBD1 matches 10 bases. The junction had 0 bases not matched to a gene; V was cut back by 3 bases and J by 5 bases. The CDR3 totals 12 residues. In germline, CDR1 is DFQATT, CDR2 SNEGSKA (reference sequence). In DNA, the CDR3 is TGCAGTGCTAGGGGACAGGGGGAGACCCAGTACTTC. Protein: CSARGQGETQYF.

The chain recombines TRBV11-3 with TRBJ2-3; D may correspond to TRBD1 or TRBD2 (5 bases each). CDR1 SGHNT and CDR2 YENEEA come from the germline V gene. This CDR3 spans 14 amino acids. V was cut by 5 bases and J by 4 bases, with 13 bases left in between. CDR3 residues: CASSAASGPDTQYF. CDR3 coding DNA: TGTGCCAGCAGCGCTGCATCGGGGCCAGATACGCAGTATTTT.

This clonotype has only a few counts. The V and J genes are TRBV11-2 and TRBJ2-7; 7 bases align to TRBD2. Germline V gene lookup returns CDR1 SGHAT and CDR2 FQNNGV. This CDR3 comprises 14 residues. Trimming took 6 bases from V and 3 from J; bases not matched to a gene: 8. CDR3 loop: CASSSGGTNYEQYF. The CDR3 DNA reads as TGTGCCAGCAGTTCCGGAGGGACTAACTACGAGCAGTACTTC.

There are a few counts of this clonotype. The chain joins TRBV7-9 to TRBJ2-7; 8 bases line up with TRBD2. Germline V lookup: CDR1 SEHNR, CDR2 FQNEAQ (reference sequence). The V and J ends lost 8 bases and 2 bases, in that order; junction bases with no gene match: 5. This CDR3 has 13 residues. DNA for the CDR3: TGTGCCAGCGATAGCGGGAATGCCTACGAGCAGTACTTC. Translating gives CASDSGNAYEQYF.

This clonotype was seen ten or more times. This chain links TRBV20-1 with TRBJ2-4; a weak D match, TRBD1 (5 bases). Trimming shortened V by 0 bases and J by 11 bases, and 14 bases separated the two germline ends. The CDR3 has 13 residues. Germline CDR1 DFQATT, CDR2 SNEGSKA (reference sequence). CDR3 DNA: TGCAGTGCTAGAGAGGGTGGACAACGGGTTCAGTACTTC. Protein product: CSAREGGQRVQYF.

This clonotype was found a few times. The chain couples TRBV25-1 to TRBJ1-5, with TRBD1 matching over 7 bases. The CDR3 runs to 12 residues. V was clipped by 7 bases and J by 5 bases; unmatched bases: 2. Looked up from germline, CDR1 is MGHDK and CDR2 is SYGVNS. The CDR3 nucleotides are TGTGCCAGCACAGGGGGTGATCAGCCCCAGCATTTT. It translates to CASTGGDQPQHF.

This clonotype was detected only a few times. CDR3 residues: CASSWGGWDRSGQETQYF. The CDR3, as DNA: TGTGCCAGCAGTTGGGGCGGTTGGGACAGGTCAGGCCAAGAGACCCAGTACTTC. The V gene is TRBV6-5, the J gene TRBJ2-5; TRBD1 matches at 8 bases. The junction had 14 bases not matched to a gene; V was cut back by 4 bases and J by 1 base. Germline values: CDR1 MNHEY, CDR2 SVGAGI. The CDR3 is 18 amino acids.

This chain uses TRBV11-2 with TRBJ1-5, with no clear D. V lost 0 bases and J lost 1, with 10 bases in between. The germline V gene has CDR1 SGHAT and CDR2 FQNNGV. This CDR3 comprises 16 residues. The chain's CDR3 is CASSLDAGRSNQPQHF. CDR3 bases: TGTGCCAGCAGCTTAGATGCAGGACGGAGCAATCAGCCCCAGCATTTT.

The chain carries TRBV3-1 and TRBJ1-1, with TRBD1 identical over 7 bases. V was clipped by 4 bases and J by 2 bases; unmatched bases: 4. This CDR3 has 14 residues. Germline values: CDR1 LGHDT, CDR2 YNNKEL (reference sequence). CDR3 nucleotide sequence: TGTGCCAGCAGCCGAACAGGGGACAACACTGAAGCTTTCTTT. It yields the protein CASSRTGDNTEAFF.

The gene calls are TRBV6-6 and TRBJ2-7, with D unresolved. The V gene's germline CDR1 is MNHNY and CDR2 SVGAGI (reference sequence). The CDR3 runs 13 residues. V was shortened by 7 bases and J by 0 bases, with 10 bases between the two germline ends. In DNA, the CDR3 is TGTGCCAGCATGAGACATCGCTCCTACGAGCAGTACTTC. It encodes CASMRHRSYEQYF.

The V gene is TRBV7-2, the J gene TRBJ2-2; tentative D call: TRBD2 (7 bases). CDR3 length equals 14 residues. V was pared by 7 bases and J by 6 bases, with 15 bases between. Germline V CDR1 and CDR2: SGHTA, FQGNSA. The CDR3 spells CASTLGGASGELFF. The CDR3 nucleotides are TGTGCCAGCACCCTAGGGGGGGCGTCCGGGGAGCTGTTTTTT.

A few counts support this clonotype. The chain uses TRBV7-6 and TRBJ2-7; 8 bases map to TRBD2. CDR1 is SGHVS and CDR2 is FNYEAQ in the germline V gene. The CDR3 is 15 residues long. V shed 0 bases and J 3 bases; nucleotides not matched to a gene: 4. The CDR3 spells CASSLALAGDYEQYF. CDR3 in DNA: TGTGCCAGCAGCTTAGCGCTAGCGGGCGACTACGAGCAGTACTTC.

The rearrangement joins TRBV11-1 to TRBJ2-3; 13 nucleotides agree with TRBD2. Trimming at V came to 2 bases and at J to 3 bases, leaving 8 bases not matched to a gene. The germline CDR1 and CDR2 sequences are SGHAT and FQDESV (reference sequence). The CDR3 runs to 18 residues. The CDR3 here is CASSLFYGLAGVTDTQYF. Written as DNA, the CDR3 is TGTGCCAGCAGCTTATTCTACGGACTAGCGGGAGTGACAGATACGCAGTATTTT. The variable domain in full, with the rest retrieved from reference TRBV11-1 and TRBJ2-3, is EAEVAQSPRYKITEKSQAVAFWCDPISGHATLYWYRQILGQGPELLVQFQDESVVDDSQLPKDRFSAERLKGVDSTLKIQPAELGDSAMYLCASSLFYGLAGVTDTQYFGPGTRLTVL.

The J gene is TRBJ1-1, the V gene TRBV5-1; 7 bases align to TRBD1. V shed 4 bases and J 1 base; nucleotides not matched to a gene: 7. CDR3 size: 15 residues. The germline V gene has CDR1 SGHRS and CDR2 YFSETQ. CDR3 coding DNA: TGCGCCAGCAGCCCAACGACAGGGACGAACACTGAAGCTTTCTTT. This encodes CASSPTTGTNTEAFF.